This entry describes one TCR beta chain. Its antigen is unknown. The CDR3 consists of 14 residues. V shed 5 bases and J 3 bases; nucleotides not matched to a gene: 5. Germline-derived CDR1 and CDR2 are SEHNR and FQNEAQ (reference sequence). Amplification of TCR beta CDR3 regions used RNA as the template. HTBI primers were employed in a first-round RT-PCR of the TCR CDR3. Each CDR3 protein gets one entry after TCRdb re-called the multiplex PCR reads with MiXCR. The sample contains a few hundred thousand distinct CDR3 sequences, 15% to 18% of which appear only once. The sample belongs to a study of T cells in Graves' hyperthyroidism and ophthalmopathy. Study-wide background: Any treatment followed the collection of peripheral blood at initial diagnosis.

Study-level results: For ophthalmopathy, model prediction preceded onset by a median 6.5 months.

Sequenced input: blood. The TCR sequence derives from a woman aged 25 to 39 with Graves' hyperthyroidism. The rearrangement uses TRBV7-9 and TRBJ2-7, with 9 bases identical to TRBD1. The CDR3 protein is CASSTPGQGYEQYF. CDR3 coding DNA: TGTGCCAGCAGCACACCGGGACAGGGCTACGAGCAGTACTTC.